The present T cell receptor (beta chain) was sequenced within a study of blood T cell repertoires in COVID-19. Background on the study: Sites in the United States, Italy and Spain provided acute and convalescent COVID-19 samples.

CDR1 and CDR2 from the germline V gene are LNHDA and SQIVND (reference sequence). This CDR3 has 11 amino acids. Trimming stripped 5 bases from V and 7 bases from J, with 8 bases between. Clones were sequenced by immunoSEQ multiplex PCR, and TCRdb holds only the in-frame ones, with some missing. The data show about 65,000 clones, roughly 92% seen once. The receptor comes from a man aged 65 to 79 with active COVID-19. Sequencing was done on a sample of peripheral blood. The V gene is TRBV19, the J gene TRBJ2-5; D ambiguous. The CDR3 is CASSLSGTQYF. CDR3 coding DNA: TGTGCCAGTAGTCTTTCAGGGACCCAGTACTTC.